This TCR beta chain was retrieved from a study of Graves' ophthalmopathy and Graves' hyperthyroidism. Study overall: The collection of peripheral blood took place at initial diagnosis, before any treatment.

This clonotype was seen at least ten times. Moderate-to-severe activity, CAS at least 3, NOSPECS at least 4 and duration under 3 months characterized donors with ophthalmopathy. Enrollment excluded any patients with other autoimmune diseases, uncontrolled infections, pregnancy or lactation. Diagnosis used clinical symptoms, serum thyroxine, TRAb, thyroid ultrasound and orbital computed tomography. Amplification targeted the TCR beta CDR3 regions, with RNA transcripts as the source material. The workflow started with a first-round RT-PCR run with HTBI primers and then moved on to a second-round multiplex PCR. TCRdb re-called the multiplex PCR reads through MiXCR, storing one row per CDR3 protein. The sample includes 450,000 or so distinct CDR3 sequences, around an eighth of them seen just once. Germline CDR1 is SGHVS and CDR2 is FQNEAQ. V lost 2 bases to trimming and J lost 7 bases, with 20 bases between them. The CDR3 contains 17 residues.

The origin of this receptor is a woman in her twenties or thirties with Graves' ophthalmopathy. The rearrangement joins TRBV7-8 to TRBJ2-2, with D perhaps TRBD2 (7 bases). Sequenced input: blood. Here the CDR3 reads CASSLLLRGAQSGELFF. CDR3 coding DNA: TGTGCCAGCAGCTTACTGCTTCGGGGGGCGCAAAGCGGGGAGCTGTTTTTT.